What follows describes a single TCR beta chain. The sample belongs to a study of blood T cell repertoires in COVID-19. Study information: Some COVID-19 samples were acute and others convalescent; all came from the United States, Italy and Spain. From T cells, B-cell-depleted T cells, or PBMCs came the material, which was cDNA or gDNA.

Looked up from germline, CDR1 is LGHNT and CDR2 is FRNRAP. CDR3 length: 16 residues. The V end was cut by 4 bases, the J end by 5 bases, with 18 bases between. Study processing details: Estimated nucleated cell counts came from reference gene primer amplification. The assay was immunoSEQ multiplex PCR, and TCRdb's table has in-frame clones only and misses some. The DNA was the basis for D and trimming; V, J and clone size are from that table. The sample consists of about 110,000 clones, less than 80% of them appearing once. The Seattle site enrolled patients during active infection and followed them longitudinally.

The sequence was collected from a man older than 75 with COVID-19, enrolled during active disease. The sample comprised peripheral blood. The V and J genes are TRBV12-5 and TRBJ2-1; possibly TRBD1 for D (5 bases). Here the CDR3 reads CASGYITGDPDNEQFF. As DNA, the CDR3 is TGTGCTAGTGGTTACATCACAGGAGACCCAGACAATGAGCAGTTCTTC.